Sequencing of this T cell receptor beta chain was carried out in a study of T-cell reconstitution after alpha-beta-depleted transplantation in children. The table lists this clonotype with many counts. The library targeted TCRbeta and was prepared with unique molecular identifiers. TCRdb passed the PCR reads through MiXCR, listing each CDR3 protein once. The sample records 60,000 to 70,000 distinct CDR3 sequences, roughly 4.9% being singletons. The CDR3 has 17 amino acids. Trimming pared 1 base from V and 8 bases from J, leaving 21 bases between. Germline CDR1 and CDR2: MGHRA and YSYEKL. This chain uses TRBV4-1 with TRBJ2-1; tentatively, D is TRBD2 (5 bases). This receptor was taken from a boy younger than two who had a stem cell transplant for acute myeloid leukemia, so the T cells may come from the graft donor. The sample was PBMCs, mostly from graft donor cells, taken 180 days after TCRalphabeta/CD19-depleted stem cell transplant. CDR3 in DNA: TGCGCCAGCAGCCAAGCGATGGAGCTGGTCCTGAGGGATGAGCAGTTCTTC. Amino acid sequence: CASSQAMELVLRDEQFF.